The clone carrying this TCR beta chain occurred once. As yet, its antigen is unknown. At the deep level, the assay was run. Clones were sequenced by immunoSEQ multiplex PCR, and TCRdb holds only the in-frame ones, with some missing. The repertoire holds 600,000 to 700,000 clones, with around 73% as singletons. The sample is drawn from a study of shared clonotypes between healthy human individuals. Study-wide findings and caveats: Investigators expected sequencing depth to affect clonotype sharing among donors.

Every donor was a Caucasian adult from Nashville, Tennessee. The source of this sequence is a woman under 40 in good health. Material: memory CD4+ T cells sorted from blood. The subset is: CD45RA-negative fraction.

CDR3 in amino acids: CASSLTQNTEAFF. The CDR3 bases are TGTGCCAGCAGCTTAACGCAGAACACTGAAGCTTTCTTT. V usage is TRBV7-3 and J usage is TRBJ1-1, with unresolved D. Germline V gene data show CDR1 as SGHTA and CDR2 as FQGTGA. The CDR3 is made up of 13 amino acids. Trimming stripped 0 bases from V and 1 base from J, with 3 bases between.